This T cell receptor (beta chain) came from a study of blood T cell repertoires in COVID-19. At the level of the study: Samples of COVID-19 (acute and convalescent) were obtained from the United States, Italy and Spain. T cells, B-cell-depleted T cells, or PBMCs provided the cDNA or gDNA that served as material.

This CDR3 contains 15 residues. V was clipped by 1 base and J by 6 bases; unmatched bases: 5. Germline V CDR1 and CDR2: LNHNV, YYDKDF (reference sequence). Per the original data handling: Reference gene primer amplification in the assay estimated nucleated cell counts. This table comes from immunoSEQ multiplex PCR, and its TCRdb copy is limited to in-frame clones, with some not included. The DNA was the basis for D and trimming; V, J and clone size are from that table. The sample yields approximately 260,000 clones, approximately 90% seen once. The sequencing input was peripheral blood. V is TRBV15 and J is TRBJ2-2; 7 nucleotides line up with TRBD1. This TCR was sampled from a man in his late teens or twenties with active or convalescent COVID-19. CDR3 in DNA: TGTGCCACCAGCAGAGCAGGACAGGCCCCCGGGGAGCTGTTTTTT. As protein: CATSRAGQAPGELFF.